The 24 T cell receptor beta chains in this list originate from one sample, sequenced in a study of blood T cell repertoires in COVID-19. Produced via immunoSEQ multiplex PCR; TCRdb's table is partial and in-frame only. The table lists about 220,000 clones, 80% to 90% of them singletons. The sequenced material came from PBMCs or T cells enriched from blood (not recorded which). The origin of the receptors is a woman under 30 in a cohort exposed to, infected with or recovered from COVID-19 (not recorded which).

This sequence joins TRBV7-3 and TRBJ2-1; D possibly corresponds to TRBD2 (5 bases). This CDR3 comprises 16 residues. The ends were cut back, 2 bases at V and 2 bases at J, with 13 bases in the middle. Germline-derived CDR1 and CDR2 are SGHTA and FQGTGA. CDR3 amino acids: CASSLAPGMAYNEQFF. CDR3 in DNA: TGTGCCAGCAGCTTAGCTCCGGGGATGGCCTACAATGAGCAGTTCTTC.

J is TRBJ2-4 and V is TRBV7-9; a weak D match, TRBD1 (6 bases). Germline CDR1 SEHNR, CDR2 FQNEAQ (reference sequence). The CDR3 spans 15 residues. Trimming stripped 1 base from V and 6 bases from J, with 13 bases between. The CDR3 is CASSLEPLGGNIQYF. In DNA, the CDR3 is TGTGCCAGCAGCTTAGAGCCCTTAGGGGGAAACATTCAGTACTTC.

V and J are TRBV11-2 and TRBJ1-6; TRBD1 matches 9 bases. CDR1 SGHAT and CDR2 FQNNGV come from the germline V gene. The CDR3 has 14 amino acids. Losses at the gene ends were 7 bases for V and 7 bases for J; bases not matched to a gene: 5. In DNA, the CDR3 is TGTGCCAGCATCTCGGGGACAGGGAATTCACCCCTCCACTTT. Amino acid sequence: CASISGTGNSPLHF.

Turning to this clone: This sample includes further DNA sequences coding for the same CDR3. The chain joins TRBV9 to TRBJ1-6; tentatively, D is TRBD1 (6 bases). The CDR3 has 16 amino acids. The germline V and J ends were trimmed by 1 base and 0 bases, with 8 bases remaining between them. Looked up from germline, CDR1 is SGDLS and CDR2 is YYNGEE. The CDR3 here is CASSVQGSSYNSPLHF. In DNA, the CDR3 is TGTGCCAGCAGCGTACAGGGGAGCTCCTATAATTCACCCCTCCACTTT.

The V and J genes are TRBV5-1 and TRBJ2-2, with D perhaps TRBD2 (7 bases). This CDR3 is 16 amino acids long. CDR1 is SGHRS, CDR2 YFSETQ, per germline. Trimming pared 3 bases from V and 5 bases from J, leaving 17 bases between. The CDR3 here is CASSYGGGAQTGELFF. The CDR3 bases are TGCGCCAGCAGCTACGGTGGGGGGGCGCAGACCGGGGAGCTGTTTTTT. Filled out from reference TRBV5-1 and TRBJ2-2, the complete variable domain reads KAGVTQTPRYLIKTRGQQVTLSCSPISGHRSVSWYQQTPGQGLQFLFEYFSETQRNKGNFPGRFSGRQFSNSRSEMNVSTLELGDSALYLCASSYGGGAQTGELFFGEGSRLTVL.

In regard to this clone: The same CDR3 can be traced to other DNA sequences in this sample. The J gene is TRBJ1-6, the V gene TRBV7-3; 7 nucleotides match TRBD1. The V gene's germline CDR1 is SGHTA and CDR2 FQGTGA. The CDR3 contains 14 residues. V shed 4 bases, J shed 4 bases, and the junction held 1 base outside the gene matches. The DNA for the CDR3 is TGTGCCAGCAGCTCGGGACAGTATAATTCACCCCTCCACTTT. Its translation: CASSSGQYNSPLHF.

V and J are TRBV20-1 and TRBJ2-1; 10 nucleotides line up with TRBD2. In germline, CDR1 is DFQATT, CDR2 SNEGSKA (reference sequence). V lost 3 bases to trimming and J lost 7 bases; unmatched junction nucleotides: 9. The CDR3 spans 15 residues. The CDR3 region is CSASRLAGVGNEQFF. The CDR3 region has the DNA TGCAGTGCTAGTCGTCTAGCGGGAGTTGGTAATGAGCAGTTCTTC.

CDR3 in amino acids: CASSISRANTEAFF. The CDR3 DNA sequence: TGTGCCAGTAGTATTTCTAGAGCCAACACTGAAGCTTTCTTT. This chain connects TRBV19 to TRBJ1-1; no firm D call. The V and J ends lost 3 bases and 2 bases respectively, with 10 bases between them. This CDR3 is built from 14 residues. The germline CDR1 and CDR2 sequences are LNHDA and SQIVND (reference sequence).

The CDR3 spells CATSEYWTSGSLNEQFF. CDR3 bases: TGTGCCACCAGTGAATATTGGACTAGCGGGAGTCTCAATGAGCAGTTCTTC. The rearrangement joins TRBV24-1 to TRBJ2-1; TRBD2 aligns across 13 bases. V lost 4 bases to trimming and J lost 6 bases; unmatched junction nucleotides: 8. The CDR3 runs to 17 residues. Per the germline V gene, CDR1 is KGHDR and CDR2 is SFDVKD.

J is TRBJ1-6 and V is TRBV6-1, with D hard to call. CDR3 length: 15 amino acids. The germline V gene has CDR1 MNHNS and CDR2 SASEGT. Between the trimmed V and J ends, which lost 1 base and 6 bases, there was a span of 10 bases. This CDR3 reads CASSEVSQINSPLHF. The CDR3 DNA reads TGTGCCAGCAGTGAAGTAAGTCAGATTAATTCACCCCTCCACTTT.

The chain has TRBV30 and TRBJ2-7; D is unresolved. V lost 6 bases and J lost 2, with 11 bases in between. The CDR3 length is 12 residues. Germline lookup yields CDR1 GTSNPN and CDR2 SVGIG (reference sequence). The CDR3 DNA reads as TGTGCCTGCCATACTGGGCCCTACGAGCAGTACTTC. Translation: CACHTGPYEQYF.

This chain uses TRBV5-1 with TRBJ2-2, with 7 nucleotides matching TRBD1. This CDR3 has 15 residues. Unmatched junction bases numbered 9, after V lost 3 bases and J lost 7 bases. Germline V CDR1 and CDR2: SGHRS, YFSETQ. The DNA for the CDR3 is TGCGCCAGCAGCTCCTCCGGGACAGCGAGCGGGGAGCTGTTTTTT. Translated: CASSSSGTASGELFF.

V is TRBV30 and J is TRBJ2-6; unclear D gene. The germline gives CDR1 GTSNPN, CDR2 SVGIG (reference sequence). V lost 1 base to trimming and J lost 1 base, with 2 bases between them. This CDR3 contains 13 residues. In DNA form, the CDR3 reads TGTGCCTGGAGTGCATCTGGGGCCAACGTCCTGACTTTC. Translation: CAWSASGANVLTF.

This rearrangement joins TRBV7-9 to TRBJ1-3, with unresolved D. V was trimmed by 5 bases and J by 0 bases, leaving 11 bases between them. The CDR3 has 15 amino acids. From germline, CDR1 is SEHNR and CDR2 FQNEAQ (reference sequence). CDR3 residues: CASSPTALSGNTIYF. CDR3 nucleotide sequence: TGTGCCAGCAGCCCAACAGCCCTCTCTGGAAACACCATATATTTT.

This clone came up a few times. The chain couples TRBV6-4 to TRBJ2-1; 9 bases are a match to TRBD1. J lost 7 bases, V lost 3 bases, and 10 bases had no gene match. From germline, CDR1 is MRHNA and CDR2 SNTAGT. CDR3 length equals 16 residues. The CDR3 loop is CASSENPGQGRNEQFF. The CDR3 DNA is TGTGCCAGCAGTGAGAATCCGGGACAGGGAAGGAATGAGCAGTTCTTC.

With regard to this clone: Other DNA sequences in the sample encode the same CDR3. The CDR3 loop reads CASSFGSYEQYF. CDR3 sequence (DNA): TGTGCCAGCAGTTTCGGTTCCTACGAGCAGTACTTC. The J gene is TRBJ2-7, the V gene TRBV28, with unresolved D. Germline lookup yields CDR1 MDHEN and CDR2 SYDVKM. The CDR3 length is 12 residues. Trimming pared 3 bases from V and 1 base from J, leaving 4 bases between.

The CDR3 DNA follows: TGCGCCAGCAATTTCCAGGGTCAAGATACGCAGTATTTT. Its translation: CASNFQGQDTQYF. The chain links TRBV10-1 to TRBJ2-3; TRBD1 is a possible D gene (5 bases). Trimming shortened V by 7 bases and J by 5 bases, and 13 bases separated the two germline ends. The V gene's germline CDR1 is WNHNN and CDR2 SYGVQD (reference sequence). This CDR3 region has 13 residues.

This rearrangement joins TRBV5-8 to TRBJ2-7, with TRBD1 identical over 8 bases. The CDR3 runs to 13 residues. V gave up 0 bases and J gave up 6 bases; unmatched junction bases: 2. Germline V gene sequence: CDR1 SGHTS, CDR2 YDEGEE. The CDR3 sequence: CASSLGQGLEQYF. CDR3 nucleotide sequence: TGTGCCAGCAGCTTGGGACAGGGGCTCGAGCAGTACTTC.

The sample holds a few counts of this clone. CDR3 bases: TGTGCCAGCAGCTCGGACCGGACTAGCGGGGAGCAGTACTTC. Amino acids: CASSSDRTSGEQYF. The V gene is TRBV7-8, the J gene TRBJ2-7, with 11 bases identical to TRBD2. The CDR3 is made up of 14 amino acids. V gave up 4 bases and J gave up 7 bases; unmatched junction bases: 6. Germline lookup yields CDR1 SGHVS and CDR2 FQNEAQ.

The gene calls are TRBV4-2 and TRBJ1-1, with D perhaps matching TRBD1 (6 bases). V lost 1 base and J 5 bases, leaving 17 bases between the germline ends. The CDR3 has 16 residues. Germline assignment: CDR1 LGHNA and CDR2 YNFKEQ. CDR3 sequence (DNA): TGTGCCAGCAGCCAAGCCGAAAGACAGGATTATACTGAAGCTTTCTTT. Its protein is CASSQAERQDYTEAFF.

The V gene is TRBV6-5, the J gene TRBJ2-5, with 8 bases fitting TRBD1. The CDR3 covers 14 residues. Germline loops: CDR1 MNHEY, CDR2 SVGAGI. Trimming at V came to 2 bases and at J to 5 bases, leaving 4 bases not matched to a gene. The CDR3 DNA reads TGTGCCAGCAGTTACGGGGCAGGGGGCGAGACCCAGTACTTC. It encodes CASSYGAGGETQYF.

The chain combines TRBV28 with TRBJ1-1, with D tentatively TRBD1 (6 bases). Trimming pared 8 bases from V and 3 bases from J, leaving 13 bases between. Per the germline V gene, CDR1 is MDHEN and CDR2 is SYDVKM. This CDR3 contains 13 residues. CDR3 protein: CASCGGRYTEAFF. In DNA, the CDR3 is TGTGCCAGCTGTGGGGGCCGGTACACTGAAGCTTTCTTT.

The chain employs TRBV5-1 and TRBJ1-3, with D perhaps matching TRBD1 (5 bases). V gave up 4 bases and J gave up 0 bases, with 14 bases separating them. This CDR3 has 16 residues. Germline assignment: CDR1 SGHRS and CDR2 YFSETQ. The CDR3 here is CASSLHPDNSGNTIYF. The CDR3 bases are TGCGCCAGCAGCCTCCACCCGGACAACTCTGGAAACACCATATATTTT.

This chain connects TRBV18 to TRBJ2-1, with 9 bases matching TRBD1. This CDR3 region has 15 residues. Germline lookup yields CDR1 KGHSH and CDR2 LQKENI. Trimming cost V 5 bases and J 3 bases; bases outside gene matches: 5. DNA for the CDR3: TGTGCCAGCTCAGCTAGACAGGGGGACTACAATGAGCAGTTCTTC. It yields the protein CASSARQGDYNEQFF.